This T cell receptor (beta chain) was captured in a study of cytomegalovirus exposure and HLA in healthy donors. Study overall: The 120 or so validation repertoires and the approximately 700 first-cohort repertoires shared a platform, a later analysis reported.

Turning to this clone: Antigen specificity is unknown.

Points from the study as a whole: For cytomegalovirus status, the classifier reportedly gave diagnoses with high specificity and sensitivity. The majority of TCR sequences were rare, yet some public TCRs appeared in many donors.

Assay used: immunoSEQ multiplex PCR; TCRdb lists only in-frame clones, some missing. Counted here are about 110,000 clones, approximately 94% occurring once; the ten biggest clones make up approximately 0.67%. Germline V gene data show CDR1 as SGHTA and CDR2 as FQGNSA. J was trimmed by 7 bases and V by 3 bases; bases with no gene match: 6. The CDR3 has 14 amino acids. The sample comprised PBMCs. The rearrangement links TRBV7-2 to TRBJ1-5; 7 bases line up with TRBD1. This TCR derives from a woman between 18 and 30 years old in good health and CMV-seronegative. CDR3 sequence reads: CASSFRQGAQPQHF. CDR3 bases: TGTGCCAGCAGCTTCCGACAGGGCGCGCAGCCCCAGCATTTT.